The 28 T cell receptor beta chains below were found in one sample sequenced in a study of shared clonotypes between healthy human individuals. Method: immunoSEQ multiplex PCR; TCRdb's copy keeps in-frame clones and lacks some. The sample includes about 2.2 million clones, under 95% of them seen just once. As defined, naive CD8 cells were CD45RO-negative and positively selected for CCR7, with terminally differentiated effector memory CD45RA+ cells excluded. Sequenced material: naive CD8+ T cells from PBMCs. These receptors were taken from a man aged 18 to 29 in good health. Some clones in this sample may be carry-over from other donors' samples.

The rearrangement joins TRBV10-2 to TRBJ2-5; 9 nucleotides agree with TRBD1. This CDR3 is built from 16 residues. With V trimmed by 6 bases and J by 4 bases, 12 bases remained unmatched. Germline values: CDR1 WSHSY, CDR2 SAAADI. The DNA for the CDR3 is TGCGCCAGCAGGCCTACCGGGGGACAGGGTAGAGAGACCCAGTACTTC. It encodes CASRPTGGQGRETQYF.

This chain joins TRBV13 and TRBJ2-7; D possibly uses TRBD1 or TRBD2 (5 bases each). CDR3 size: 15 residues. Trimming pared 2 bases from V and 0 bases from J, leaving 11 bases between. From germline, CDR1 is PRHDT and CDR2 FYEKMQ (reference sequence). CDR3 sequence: CASSLLRGGSYEQYF. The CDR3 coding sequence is TGTGCCAGCAGCTTATTACGGGGCGGCTCCTACGAGCAGTACTTC.

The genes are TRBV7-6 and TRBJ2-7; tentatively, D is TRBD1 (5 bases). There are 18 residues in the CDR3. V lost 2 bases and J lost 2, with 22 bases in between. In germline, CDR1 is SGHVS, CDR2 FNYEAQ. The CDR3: CASSLFPAQGAPTYEQYF. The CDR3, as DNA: TGTGCCAGCAGCTTATTCCCCGCGCAAGGGGCGCCGACCTACGAGCAGTACTTC.

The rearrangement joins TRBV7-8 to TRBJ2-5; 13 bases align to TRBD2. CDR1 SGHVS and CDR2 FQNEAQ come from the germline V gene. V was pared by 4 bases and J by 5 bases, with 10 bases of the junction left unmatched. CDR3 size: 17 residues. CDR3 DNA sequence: TGTGCCAGCAGCTGGGGAAGCACTAGCGGGAGGGCCGAGACCCAGTACTTC. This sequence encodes CASSWGSTSGRAETQYF.

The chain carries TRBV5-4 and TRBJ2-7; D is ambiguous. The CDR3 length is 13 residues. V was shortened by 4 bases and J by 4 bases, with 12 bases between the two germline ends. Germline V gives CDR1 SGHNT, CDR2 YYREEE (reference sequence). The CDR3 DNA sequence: TGTGCCAGCAGCCACTTCCGGCAGTACGAGCAGTACTTC. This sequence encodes CASSHFRQYEQYF.

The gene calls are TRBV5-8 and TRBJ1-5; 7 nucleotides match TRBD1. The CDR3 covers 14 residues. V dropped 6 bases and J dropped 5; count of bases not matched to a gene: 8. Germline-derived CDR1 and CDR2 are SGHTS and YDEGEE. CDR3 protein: CASNQPTGDQPQHF. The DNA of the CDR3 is TGTGCCAGCAACCAGCCAACAGGGGATCAGCCCCAGCATTTT.

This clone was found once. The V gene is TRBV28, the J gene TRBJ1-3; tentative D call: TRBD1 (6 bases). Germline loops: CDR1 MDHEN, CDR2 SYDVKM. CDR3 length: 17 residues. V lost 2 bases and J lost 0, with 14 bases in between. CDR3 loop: CASSLTRDTISGNTIYF. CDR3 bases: TGTGCCAGCAGTTTAACGAGGGACACAATCTCTGGAAACACCATATATTTT.

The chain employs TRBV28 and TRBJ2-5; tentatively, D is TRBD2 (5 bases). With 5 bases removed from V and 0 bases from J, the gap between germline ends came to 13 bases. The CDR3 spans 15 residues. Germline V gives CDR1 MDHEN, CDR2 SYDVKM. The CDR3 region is CASSTGFSHQETQYF. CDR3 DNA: TGTGCCAGCAGTACGGGGTTCAGCCACCAAGAGACCCAGTACTTC. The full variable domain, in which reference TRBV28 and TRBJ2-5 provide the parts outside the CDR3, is DVKVTQSSRYLVKRTGEKVFLECVQDMDHENMFWYRQDPGLGLRLIYFSYDVKMKEKGDIPEGYSVSREKKERFSLILESASTNQTSMYLCASSTGFSHQETQYFGPGTRLLVL.

CDR3 amino acids: CASSWDISPEQFF. DNA for the CDR3: TGTGCCAGCAGCTGGGACATTTCCCCTGAGCAGTTCTTC. V is TRBV7-9 and J is TRBJ2-1; a weak D match, TRBD1 (6 bases). CDR1 is SEHNR, CDR2 FQNEAQ, per germline (reference sequence). Trimming left V 4 bases short and J 9 bases short, with 13 bases between. There are 13 residues in the CDR3.

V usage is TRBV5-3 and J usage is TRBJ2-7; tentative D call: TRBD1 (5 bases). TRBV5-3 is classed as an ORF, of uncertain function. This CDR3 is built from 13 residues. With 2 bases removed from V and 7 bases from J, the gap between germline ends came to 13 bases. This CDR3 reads CARSFLQGREQYF. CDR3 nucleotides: TGTGCCAGAAGCTTTCTGCAGGGTCGGGAGCAGTACTTC.

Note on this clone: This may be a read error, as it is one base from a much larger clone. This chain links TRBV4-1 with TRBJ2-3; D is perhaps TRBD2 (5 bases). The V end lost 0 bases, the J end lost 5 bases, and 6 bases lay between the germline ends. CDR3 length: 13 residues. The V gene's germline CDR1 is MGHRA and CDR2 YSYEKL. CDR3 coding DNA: TGCGCCAGCAGCCAAGATCGGGGAGATACGCAGTATTTT. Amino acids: CASSQDRGDTQYF.

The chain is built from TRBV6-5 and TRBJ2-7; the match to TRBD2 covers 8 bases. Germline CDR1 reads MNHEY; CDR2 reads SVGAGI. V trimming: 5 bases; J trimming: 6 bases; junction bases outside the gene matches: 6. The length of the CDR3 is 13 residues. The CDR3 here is CASSQAGVLEQYF. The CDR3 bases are TGTGCCAGCAGTCAAGCGGGAGTTCTCGAGCAGTACTTC.

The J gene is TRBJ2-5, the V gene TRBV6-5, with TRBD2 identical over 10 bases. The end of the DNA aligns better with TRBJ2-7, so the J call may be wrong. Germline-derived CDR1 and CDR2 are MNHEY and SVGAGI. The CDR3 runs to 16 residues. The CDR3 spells CASSYKELAGLDEQYF. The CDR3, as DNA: TGTGCCAGCAGTTACAAAGAACTAGCGGGATTGGACGAGCAGTACTTC.

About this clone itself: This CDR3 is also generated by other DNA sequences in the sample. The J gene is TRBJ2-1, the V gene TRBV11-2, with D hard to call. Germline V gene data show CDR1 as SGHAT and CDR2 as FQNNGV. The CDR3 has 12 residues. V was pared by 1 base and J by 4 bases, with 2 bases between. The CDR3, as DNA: TGTGCCAGCAGCTTAGGGTACAATGAGCAGTTCTTC. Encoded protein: CASSLGYNEQFF.

CDR3 coding DNA: TGTGCCACCAGCCCCGGACGGGACACCGGGGAGCTGTTTTTT. It codes for CATSPGRDTGELFF. V usage is TRBV15 and J usage is TRBJ2-2, with D uncertain. Deletions cut 5 bases from V and 3 bases from J, with 10 bases between. CDR1 and CDR2 (germline): LNHNV, YYDKDF (reference sequence). The CDR3 has 14 residues.

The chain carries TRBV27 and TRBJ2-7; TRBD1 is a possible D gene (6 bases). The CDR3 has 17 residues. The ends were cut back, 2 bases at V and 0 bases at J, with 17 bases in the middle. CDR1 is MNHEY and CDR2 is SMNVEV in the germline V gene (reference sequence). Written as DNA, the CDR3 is TGTGCCAGCAGTTTAAGGTCCCCAGACAGGAGCTCCTACGAGCAGTACTTC. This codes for CASSLRSPDRSSYEQYF.

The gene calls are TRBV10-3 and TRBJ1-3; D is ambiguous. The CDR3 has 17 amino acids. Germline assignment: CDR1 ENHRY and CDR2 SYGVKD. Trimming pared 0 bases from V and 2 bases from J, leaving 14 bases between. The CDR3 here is CAISESLERVAGNTIYF. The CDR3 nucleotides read TGTGCCATCAGTGAGTCGCTCGAGAGGGTGGCTGGAAACACCATATATTTT.

In DNA form, the CDR3 reads TGCAGCGTTGGCTCTAGCGGGAGCTGGTTGGGATCGGGCGAGCAGTTCTTC. Translated: CSVGSSGSWLGSGEQFF. The J gene is TRBJ2-1, the V gene TRBV29-1; 10 positions match TRBD2. Trimming removed 4 bases from V and 10 bases from J; junction bases left unmatched: 19. CDR3 length equals 17 residues. Germline V gene data show CDR1 as SQVTM and CDR2 as ANQGSEA.

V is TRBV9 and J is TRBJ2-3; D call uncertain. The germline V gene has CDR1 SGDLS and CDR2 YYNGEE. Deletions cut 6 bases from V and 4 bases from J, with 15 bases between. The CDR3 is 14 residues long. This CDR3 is CASTPQFGPDTQYF. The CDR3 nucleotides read TGTGCCAGCACCCCTCAGTTTGGCCCAGATACGCAGTATTTT. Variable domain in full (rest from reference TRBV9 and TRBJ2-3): DSGVTQTPKHLITATGQRVTLRCSPRSGDLSVYWYQQSLDQGLQFLIQYYNGEERAKGNILERFSAQQFPDLHSELNLSSLELGDSALYFCASTPQFGPDTQYFGPGTRLTVL.

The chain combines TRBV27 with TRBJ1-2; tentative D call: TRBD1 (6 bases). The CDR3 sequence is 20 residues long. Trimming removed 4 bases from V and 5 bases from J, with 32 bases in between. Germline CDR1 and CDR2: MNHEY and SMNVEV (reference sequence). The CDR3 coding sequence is TGTGCCAGCAGTTCCTCCACCCCACAGGGAGAAGAGGGGAGTGGGTATGGCTACACCTTC. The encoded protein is CASSSSTPQGEEGSGYGYTF.

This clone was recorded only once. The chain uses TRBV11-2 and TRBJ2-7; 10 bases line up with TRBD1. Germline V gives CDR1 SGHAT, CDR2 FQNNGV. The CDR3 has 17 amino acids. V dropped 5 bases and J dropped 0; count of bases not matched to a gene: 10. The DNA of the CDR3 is TGTGCCAGCAGCCTCAACCGGGGACAGGGGACCTCCTACGAGCAGTACTTC. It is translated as CASSLNRGQGTSYEQYF.

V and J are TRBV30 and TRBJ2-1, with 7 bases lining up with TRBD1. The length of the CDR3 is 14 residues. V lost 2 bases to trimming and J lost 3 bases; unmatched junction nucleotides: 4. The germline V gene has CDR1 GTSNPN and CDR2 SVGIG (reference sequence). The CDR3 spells CAWSPGGSYNEQFF. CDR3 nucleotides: TGTGCCTGGAGTCCAGGGGGTAGCTACAATGAGCAGTTCTTC.

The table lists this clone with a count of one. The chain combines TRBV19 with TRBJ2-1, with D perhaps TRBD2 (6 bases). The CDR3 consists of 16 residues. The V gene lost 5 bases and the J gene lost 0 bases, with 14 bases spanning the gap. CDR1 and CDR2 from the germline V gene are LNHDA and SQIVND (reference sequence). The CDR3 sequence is CASSLKWGGSYNEQFF. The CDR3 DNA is TGTGCCAGTAGTCTCAAGTGGGGAGGCTCCTACAATGAGCAGTTCTTC.

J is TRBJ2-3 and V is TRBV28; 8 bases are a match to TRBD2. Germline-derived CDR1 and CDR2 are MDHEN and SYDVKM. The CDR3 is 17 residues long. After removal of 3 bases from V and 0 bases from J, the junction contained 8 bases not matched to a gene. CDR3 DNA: TGTGCCAGCAGTTTGGGATTCGGCGGGGGGAGCACAGATACGCAGTATTTT. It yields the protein CASSLGFGGGSTDTQYF.

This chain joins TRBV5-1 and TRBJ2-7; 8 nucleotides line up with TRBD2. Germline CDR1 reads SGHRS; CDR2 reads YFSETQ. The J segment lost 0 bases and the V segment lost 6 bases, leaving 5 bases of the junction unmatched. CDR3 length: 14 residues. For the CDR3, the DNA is TGCGCCAGCATGGGAAGCGGGAGCTCCTACGAGCAGTACTTC. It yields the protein CASMGSGSSYEQYF.

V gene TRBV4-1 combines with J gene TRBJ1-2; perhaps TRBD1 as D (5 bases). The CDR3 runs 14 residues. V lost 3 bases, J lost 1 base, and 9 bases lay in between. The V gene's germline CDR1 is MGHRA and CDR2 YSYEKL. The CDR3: CASSHPTVNYGYTF. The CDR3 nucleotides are TGCGCCAGCAGCCACCCGACAGTTAACTATGGCTACACCTTC.

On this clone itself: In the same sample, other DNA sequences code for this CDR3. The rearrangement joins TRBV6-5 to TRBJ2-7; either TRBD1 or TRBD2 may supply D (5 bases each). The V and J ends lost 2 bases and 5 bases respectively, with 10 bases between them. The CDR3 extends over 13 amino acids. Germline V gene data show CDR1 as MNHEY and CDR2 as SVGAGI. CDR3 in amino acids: CASSYGGLNEQYF. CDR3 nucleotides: TGTGCCAGCAGTTACGGGGGTTTGAACGAGCAGTACTTC.

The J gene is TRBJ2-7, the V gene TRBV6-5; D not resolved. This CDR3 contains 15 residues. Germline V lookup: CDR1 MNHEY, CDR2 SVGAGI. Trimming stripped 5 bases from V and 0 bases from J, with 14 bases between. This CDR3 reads CASSPTAWASYEQYF. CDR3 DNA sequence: TGTGCCAGCAGTCCTACCGCCTGGGCCTCCTACGAGCAGTACTTC.